What follows are 4 T cell receptor beta chains derived from one specimen sequenced in a study of OX40 agonist ivuxolimab in advanced cancers. Some clones are missing from TCRdb's copy, which holds only in-frame ones; the method was immunoSEQ multiplex PCR. Of 85,000 to 130,000 clones in the sample, approximately 90% were seen once. The sample consisted of CD4+ or CD8+ T cells sorted from blood, taken in a trial of the OX40 agonist ivuxolimab. These receptors were collected from an adult with an advanced solid tumor such as melanoma, head and neck, liver or kidney cancer.

V gene TRBV6-6 combines with J gene TRBJ1-6; D possibly corresponds to TRBD1 (6 bases). Between the trimmed V and J ends, which lost 4 bases and 7 bases, there was a span of 11 bases. CDR1 is MNHNY and CDR2 is SVGAGI in the germline V gene (reference sequence). This CDR3 has 14 amino acids. In DNA form, the CDR3 reads TGTGCCAGCAGTTTGGGGGGCTGGAATTCACCCCTCCACTTT. The encoded protein is CASSLGGWNSPLHF.

This chain joins TRBV5-4 and TRBJ2-3; 9 nucleotides agree with TRBD2. The CDR3 covers 16 residues. V shed 6 bases and J 3 bases; nucleotides not matched to a gene: 11. The germline gives CDR1 SGHNT, CDR2 YYREEE (reference sequence). CDR3 in amino acids: CASTASGGPLTDTQYF. The CDR3 nucleotides read TGTGCCAGCACCGCCAGCGGGGGGCCCCTAACAGATACGCAGTATTTT.

J is TRBJ2-7 and V is TRBV7-8, with TRBD1 matching over 8 bases. The germline CDR1 and CDR2 sequences are SGHVS and FQNEAQ. The CDR3 is 18 amino acids. V was pared by 7 bases and J by 0 bases, with 17 bases of the junction left unmatched. The CDR3 region is CASTRPGGILTPSYEQYF. The CDR3 coding sequence is TGTGCCAGCACCCGGCCAGGGGGCATCCTAACTCCCTCCTACGAGCAGTACTTC.

The rearrangement joins TRBV6-1 to TRBJ2-1; the D gene could be TRBD1 or TRBD2 (6 bases each). This CDR3 is 15 amino acids long. From germline, CDR1 is MNHNS and CDR2 SASEGT. V lost 1 base, J lost 9 bases, and 16 bases lay in between. This CDR3 reads CASSEVPTGRGEQFF. The CDR3 DNA is TGTGCCAGCAGTGAAGTCCCCACAGGGCGGGGTGAGCAGTTCTTC.